Each of the 9 T cell receptor beta chains below was sequenced from the same sample in a study of tumor and adjacent non-tumor tissue in lung cancer. TCRbeta libraries were built with three rounds of nested PCR, modified from ARM-PCR. MiXCR was run by TCRdb on the multiplex PCR reads, yielding one entry per CDR3 protein. The table lists roughly 81,000 distinct CDR3 sequences, around three fifths of them singletons. No cell sorting was done before RNA was extracted from the tissue. The sample taken for sequencing was lung tumor tissue. The receptors shown here come from a man in his 70s with non-small cell lung cancer.

As to this clonotype: The junction and the germline gene differ at one end; a read error may be behind it. This sequence joins TRBV28 and TRBJ2-7; 8 bases fit TRBD1. This CDR3 is 14 amino acids long. The germline CDR1 and CDR2 sequences are MDHEN and SYDVKM. DNA for the CDR3: TGTACCAGCAGTTACCCGGGACAGGTGTTGACGCAGTACTTC. Translation: CTSSYPGQVLTQYF.

Many counts were recorded for this clonotype. DNA for the CDR3: TGTGCCAGCAGCCCGACGGGGTCCGAGCAGTACTTC. Amino acids: CASSPTGSEQYF. V usage is TRBV4-2 and J usage is TRBJ2-7; D is possibly TRBD2 (5 bases). The germline gives CDR1 LGHNA, CDR2 YNFKEQ. V lost 4 bases and J lost 6, with 10 bases in between. The CDR3 covers 12 residues.

This clonotype was seen a single time. The chain links TRBV30 to TRBJ2-2; maybe TRBD2 (5 bases). V was cut by 3 bases and J by 7 bases, with 15 bases left in between. The length of the CDR3 is 14 residues. Looked up from germline, CDR1 is GTSNPN and CDR2 is SVGIG (reference sequence). The CDR3 DNA follows: TGTGCCTGGAGATGGACTGAAAGCATCGGGGAGCTGTTTTTT. It translates to CAWRWTESIGELFF.

This chain connects TRBV5-6 to TRBJ1-5; 7 nucleotides agree with TRBD1. The ends lost 5 bases at V and 1 base at J; junction bases unmatched: 9. CDR1 is SGHDT and CDR2 is YYEEEE in the germline V gene. The CDR3 has 16 residues. The CDR3 region is CASRSGAGGSNQPQHF. In nucleotides, the CDR3 is TGTGCCAGCAGGTCGGGGGCAGGGGGAAGCAATCAGCCCCAGCATTTT.

With respect to this clonotype: Possible read error: a much larger clone is one base away. The genes are TRBV6-6 and TRBJ2-3; D gene unclear. Germline-derived CDR1 and CDR2 are MNHNY and SVGAGI (reference sequence). The CDR3 length is 10 residues. The CDR3 protein is CVSSRGTQYF. The CDR3 DNA reads as TGTGTCAGCAGCCGAGGTACGCAGTATTTT.

Note on this clonotype: The missing conserved phenylalanine or tryptophan at the end of this CDR3 makes a read error likely. No DNA is shown, since the ends of the CDR3 on it are uncertain; the CDR3 is the one TCRdb lists. This sequence joins TRBV6-2 or TRBV6-3 and TRBJ2-2; the DNA was not used to check the table's D call, TRBD2. The CDR3 comprises 14 residues, both ends counted. The germline V gene has CDR1 MNHEY and CDR2 SVGEGT. CDR3 loop: CASANGRSTGELLS.

About this clonotype itself: A clone one base away is much larger, so this may be a read error. CDR3 protein: CGVDEATGILFF. The CDR3, as DNA: TGCGGCGTTGATGAAGCGACAGGGATTTTGTTCTTC. The V call is TRBV29-1, the J call TRBJ2-1, with 7 bases identical to TRBD1. The CDR3 is 12 residues long. CDR1 and CDR2 from the germline V gene are SQVTM and ANQGSEA.

This clonotype occurred a few times. At one boundary the junction diverges from the germline segment, which might be a read error. V and J are TRBV5-6 and TRBJ1-5; weak D call: TRBD1 (5 bases). CDR1 and CDR2 (germline): SGHDT, YYEEEE. The CDR3 loop spans 16 amino acids. CDR3 amino acids: CASSLSAGLSNQHQHF. Here the CDR3 DNA reads TGTGCCAGCAGCTTGTCGGCGGGACTTAGCAATCAGCACCAGCATTTT.

Turning to this clonotype: This may be a read error, as it is one base from a much larger clone. V is TRBV6-6 and J is TRBJ2-7, with unresolved D. Trimming left V 7 bases short and J 2 bases short, with 9 bases between. This CDR3 region has 12 residues. CDR1 is MNHNY, CDR2 SVGAGI, per germline (reference sequence). DNA of the CDR3: TGTGCCAGCACCAGGAGCCCCTACGAGCAGTACTTC. Amino acids: CASTRSPYEQYF.